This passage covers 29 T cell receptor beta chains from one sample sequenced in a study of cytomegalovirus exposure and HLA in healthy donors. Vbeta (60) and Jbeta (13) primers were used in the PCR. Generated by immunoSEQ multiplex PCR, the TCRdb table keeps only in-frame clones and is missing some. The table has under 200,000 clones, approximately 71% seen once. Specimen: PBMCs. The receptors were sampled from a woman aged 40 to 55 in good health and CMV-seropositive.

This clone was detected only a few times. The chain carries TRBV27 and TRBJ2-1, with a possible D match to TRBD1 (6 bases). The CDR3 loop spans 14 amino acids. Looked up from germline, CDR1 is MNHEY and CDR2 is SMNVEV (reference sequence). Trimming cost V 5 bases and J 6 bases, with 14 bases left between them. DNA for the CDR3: TGTGCCAGCAGTACCCCCAGGGGAAGCAATGAGCAGTTCTTC. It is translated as CASSTPRGSNEQFF.

The CDR3 loop is CSVGEHGEKLFF. CDR3 nucleotide sequence: TGCAGCGTTGGGGAGCACGGCGAAAAACTGTTTTTT. V is TRBV29-1 and J is TRBJ1-4, with D hard to call. Germline assignment: CDR1 SQVTM and CDR2 ANQGSEA. Trimming stripped 4 bases from V and 8 bases from J, with 11 bases between. CDR3 length equals 12 residues.

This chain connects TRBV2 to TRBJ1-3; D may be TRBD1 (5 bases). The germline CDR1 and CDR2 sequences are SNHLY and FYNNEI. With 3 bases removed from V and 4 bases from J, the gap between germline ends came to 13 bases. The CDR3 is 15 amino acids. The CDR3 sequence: CASSEGTAGGNTIYF. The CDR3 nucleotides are TGTGCCAGCAGTGAGGGGACCGCGGGAGGAAACACCATATATTTT.

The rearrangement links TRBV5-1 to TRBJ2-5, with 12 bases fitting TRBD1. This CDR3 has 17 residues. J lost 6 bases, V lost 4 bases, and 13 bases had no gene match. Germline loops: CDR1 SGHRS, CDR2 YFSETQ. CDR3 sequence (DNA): TGCGCCAGCAGCCCGGGGACAGGGGGCGCGGTCGTAAAGACCCAGTACTTC. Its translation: CASSPGTGGAVVKTQYF.

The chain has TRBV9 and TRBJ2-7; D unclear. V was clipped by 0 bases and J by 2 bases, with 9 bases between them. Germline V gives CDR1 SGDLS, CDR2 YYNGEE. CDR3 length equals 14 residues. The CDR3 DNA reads TGTGCCAGCAGCGTAGGAACATCTCCCTACGAGCAGTACTTC. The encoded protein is CASSVGTSPYEQYF.

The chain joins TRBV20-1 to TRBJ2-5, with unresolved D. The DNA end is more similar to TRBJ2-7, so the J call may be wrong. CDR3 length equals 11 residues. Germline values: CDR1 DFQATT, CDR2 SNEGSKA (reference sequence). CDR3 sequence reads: CSVEETYEQYF. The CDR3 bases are TGCAGTGTTGAGGAAACCTACGAGCAGTACTTC.

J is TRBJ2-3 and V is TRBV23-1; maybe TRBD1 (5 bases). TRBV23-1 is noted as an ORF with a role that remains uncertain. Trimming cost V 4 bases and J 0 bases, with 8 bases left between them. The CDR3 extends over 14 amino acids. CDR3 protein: CASSRQPSTDTQYF. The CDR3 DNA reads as TGCGCCAGCAGTCGACAGCCAAGCACAGATACGCAGTATTTT.

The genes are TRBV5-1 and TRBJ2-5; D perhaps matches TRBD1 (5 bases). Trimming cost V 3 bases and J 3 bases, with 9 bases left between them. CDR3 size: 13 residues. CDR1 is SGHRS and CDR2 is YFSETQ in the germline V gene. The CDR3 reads CASSWTNEETQYF. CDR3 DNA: TGCGCCAGCAGCTGGACAAACGAAGAGACCCAGTACTTC. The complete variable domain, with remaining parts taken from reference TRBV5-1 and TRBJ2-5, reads KAGVTQTPRYLIKTRGQQVTLSCSPISGHRSVSWYQQTPGQGLQFLFEYFSETQRNKGNFPGRFSGRQFSNSRSEMNVSTLELGDSALYLCASSWTNEETQYFGPGTRLLVL.

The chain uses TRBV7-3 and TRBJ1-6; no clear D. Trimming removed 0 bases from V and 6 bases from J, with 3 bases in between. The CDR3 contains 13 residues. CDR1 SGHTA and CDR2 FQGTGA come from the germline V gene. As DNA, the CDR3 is TGTGCCAGCAGCTTAACGGCTAATTCACCCCTCCACTTT. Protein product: CASSLTANSPLHF.

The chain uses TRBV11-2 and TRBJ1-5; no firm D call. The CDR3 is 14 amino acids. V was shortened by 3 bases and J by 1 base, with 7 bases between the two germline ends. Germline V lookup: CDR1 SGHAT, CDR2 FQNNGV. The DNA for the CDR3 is TGTGCCAGCAGCTTCTCAGGAAGCAATCAGCCCCAGCATTTT. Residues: CASSFSGSNQPQHF.

CDR3 protein: CASSQDKREGSWEQYF. CDR3 nucleotide sequence: TGCGCCAGCAGCCAAGATAAGCGGGAGGGTTCGTGGGAGCAGTACTTC. This chain connects TRBV4-1 to TRBJ2-7, with 10 bases lining up with TRBD2. The CDR3 is 16 residues long. Germline CDR1 reads MGHRA; CDR2 reads YSYEKL. After removal of 0 bases from V and 7 bases from J, the junction contained 9 bases not matched to a gene.

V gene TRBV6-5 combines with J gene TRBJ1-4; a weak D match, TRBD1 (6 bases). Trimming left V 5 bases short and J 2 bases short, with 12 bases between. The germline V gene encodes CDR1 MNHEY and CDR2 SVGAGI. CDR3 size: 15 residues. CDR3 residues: CASSAQGLTNEKLFF. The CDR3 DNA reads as TGTGCCAGCAGTGCACAGGGTCTCACTAATGAAAAACTGTTTTTT.

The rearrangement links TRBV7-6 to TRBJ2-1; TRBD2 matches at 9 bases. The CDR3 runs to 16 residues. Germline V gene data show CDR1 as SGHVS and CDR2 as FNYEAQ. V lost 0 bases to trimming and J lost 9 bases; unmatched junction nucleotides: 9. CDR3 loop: CASSLALGGRASEQFF. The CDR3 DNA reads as TGTGCCAGCAGCTTAGCGCTGGGCGGGAGGGCCAGTGAGCAGTTCTTC. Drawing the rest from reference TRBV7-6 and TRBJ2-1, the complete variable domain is GAGVSQSPRYKVTKRGQDVALRCDPISGHVSLYWYRQALGQGPEFLTYFNYEAQQDKSGLPNDRFSAERPEGSISTLTIQRTEQRDSAMYRCASSLALGGRASEQFFGPGTRLTVL.

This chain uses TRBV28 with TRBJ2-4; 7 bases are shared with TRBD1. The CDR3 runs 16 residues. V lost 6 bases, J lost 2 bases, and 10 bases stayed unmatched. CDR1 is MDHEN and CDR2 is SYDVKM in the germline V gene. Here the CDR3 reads CASSRQGFRTKNIQYF. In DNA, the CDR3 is TGTGCCAGCAGCCGACAGGGTTTTCGGACCAAAAACATTCAGTACTTC.

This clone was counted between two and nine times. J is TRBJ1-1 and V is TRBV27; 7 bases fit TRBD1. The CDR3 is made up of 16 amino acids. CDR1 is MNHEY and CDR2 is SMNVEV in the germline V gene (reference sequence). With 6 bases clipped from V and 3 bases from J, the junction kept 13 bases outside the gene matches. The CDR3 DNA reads TGTGCCAGCAGCCTCCGACAGGGCCCAGGGTACACTGAAGCTTTCTTT. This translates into CASSLRQGPGYTEAFF.

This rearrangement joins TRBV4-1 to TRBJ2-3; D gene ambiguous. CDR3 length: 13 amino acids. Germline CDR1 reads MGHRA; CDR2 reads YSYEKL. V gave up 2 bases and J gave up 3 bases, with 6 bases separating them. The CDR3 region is CASSQTETDTQYF. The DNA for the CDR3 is TGCGCCAGCAGCCAAACGGAGACAGATACGCAGTATTTT.

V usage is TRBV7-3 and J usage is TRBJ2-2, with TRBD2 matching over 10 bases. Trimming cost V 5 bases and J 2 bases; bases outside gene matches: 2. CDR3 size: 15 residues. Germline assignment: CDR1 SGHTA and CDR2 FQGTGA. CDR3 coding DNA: TGTGCCAGCAGCCCTAGCGGGAGCAACACCGGGGAGCTGTTTTTT. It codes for CASSPSGSNTGELFF.

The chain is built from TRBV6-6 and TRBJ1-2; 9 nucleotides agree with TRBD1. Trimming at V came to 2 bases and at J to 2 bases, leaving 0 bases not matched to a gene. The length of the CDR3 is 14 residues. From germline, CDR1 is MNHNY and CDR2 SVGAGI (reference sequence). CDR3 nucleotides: TGTGCCAGCAGTTACGGGACAGGGAACTATGGCTACACCTTC. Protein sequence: CASSYGTGNYGYTF.

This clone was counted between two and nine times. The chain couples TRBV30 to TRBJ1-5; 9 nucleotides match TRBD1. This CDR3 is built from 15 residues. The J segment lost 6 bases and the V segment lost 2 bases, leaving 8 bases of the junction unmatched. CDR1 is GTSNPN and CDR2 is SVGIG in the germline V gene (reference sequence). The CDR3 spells CAWSILGQGAQPQHF. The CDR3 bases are TGTGCCTGGAGTATATTGGGACAGGGAGCTCAGCCCCAGCATTTT.

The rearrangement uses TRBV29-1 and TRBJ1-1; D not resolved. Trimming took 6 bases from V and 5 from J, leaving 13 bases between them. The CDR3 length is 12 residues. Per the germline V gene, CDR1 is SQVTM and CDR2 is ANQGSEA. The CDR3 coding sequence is TGCAGCGTGGCCCGAGAGCGGACTGAAGCTTTCTTT. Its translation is CSVARERTEAFF.

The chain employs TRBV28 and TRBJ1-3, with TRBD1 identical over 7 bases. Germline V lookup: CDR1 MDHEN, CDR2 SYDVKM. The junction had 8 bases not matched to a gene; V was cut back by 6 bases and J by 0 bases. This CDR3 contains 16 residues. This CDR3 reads CASSSPQGSSGNTIYF. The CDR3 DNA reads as TGTGCCAGCAGCTCCCCACAGGGGTCCTCTGGAAACACCATATATTTT.

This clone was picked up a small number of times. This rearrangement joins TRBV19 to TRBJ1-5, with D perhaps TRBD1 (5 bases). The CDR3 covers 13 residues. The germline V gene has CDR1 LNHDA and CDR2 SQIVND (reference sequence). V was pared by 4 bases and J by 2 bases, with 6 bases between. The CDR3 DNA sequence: TGTGCCAGTAGTAGGGGGGGCAATCAGCCCCAGCATTTT. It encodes CASSRGGNQPQHF.

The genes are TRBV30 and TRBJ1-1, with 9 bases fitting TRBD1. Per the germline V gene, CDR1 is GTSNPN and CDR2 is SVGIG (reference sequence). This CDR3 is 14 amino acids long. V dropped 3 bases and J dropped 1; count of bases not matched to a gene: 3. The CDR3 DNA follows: TGTGCCTGGAGGCGGGACAGGGCGAACACTGAAGCTTTCTTT. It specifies CAWRRDRANTEAFF.

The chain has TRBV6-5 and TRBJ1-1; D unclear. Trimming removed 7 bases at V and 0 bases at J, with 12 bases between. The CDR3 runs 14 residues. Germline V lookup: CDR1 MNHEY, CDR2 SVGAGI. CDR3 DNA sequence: TGTGCCAGCAAACTGGGAGGGATGAACACTGAAGCTTTCTTT. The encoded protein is CASKLGGMNTEAFF.

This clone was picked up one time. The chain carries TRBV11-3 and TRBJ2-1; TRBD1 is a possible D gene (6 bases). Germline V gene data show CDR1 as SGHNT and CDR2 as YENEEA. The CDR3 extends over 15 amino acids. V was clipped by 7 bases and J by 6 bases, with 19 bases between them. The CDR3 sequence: CASTLGGGLSNEQFF. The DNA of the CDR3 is TGTGCCAGCACCCTAGGGGGTGGGTTGTCCAATGAGCAGTTCTTC. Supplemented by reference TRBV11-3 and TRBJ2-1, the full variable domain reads EAGVVQSPRYKIIEKKQPVAFWCNPISGHNTLYWYLQNLGQGPELLIRYENEEAVDDSQLPKDRFSAERLKGVDSTLKIQPAELGDSAVYLCASTLGGGLSNEQFFGPGTRLTVL.

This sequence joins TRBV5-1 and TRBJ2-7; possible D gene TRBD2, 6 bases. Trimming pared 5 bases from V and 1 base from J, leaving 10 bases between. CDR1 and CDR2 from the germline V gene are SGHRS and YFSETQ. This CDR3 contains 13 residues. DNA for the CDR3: TGCGCCAGCAGACCGGGGGAATCCTACGAGCAGTACTTC. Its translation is CASRPGESYEQYF. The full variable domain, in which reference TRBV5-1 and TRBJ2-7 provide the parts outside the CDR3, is KAGVTQTPRYLIKTRGQQVTLSCSPISGHRSVSWYQQTPGQGLQFLFEYFSETQRNKGNFPGRFSGRQFSNSRSEMNVSTLELGDSALYLCASRPGESYEQYFGPGTRLTVT.

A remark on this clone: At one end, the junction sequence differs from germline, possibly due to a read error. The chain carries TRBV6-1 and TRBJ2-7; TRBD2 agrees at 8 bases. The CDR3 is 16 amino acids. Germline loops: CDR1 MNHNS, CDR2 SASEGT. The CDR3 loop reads CASSKAGTRTRYEQYF. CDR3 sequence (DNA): TGTGCCAGCAGTAAAGCCGGGACTAGAACCCGCTACGAGCAGTACTTC.

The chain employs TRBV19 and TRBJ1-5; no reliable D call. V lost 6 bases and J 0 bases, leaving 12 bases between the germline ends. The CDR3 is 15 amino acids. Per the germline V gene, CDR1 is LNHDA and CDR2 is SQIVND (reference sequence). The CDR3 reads CASRQFPGSNQPQHF. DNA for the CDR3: TGTGCCAGTAGGCAATTTCCAGGTAGCAATCAGCCCCAGCATTTT.

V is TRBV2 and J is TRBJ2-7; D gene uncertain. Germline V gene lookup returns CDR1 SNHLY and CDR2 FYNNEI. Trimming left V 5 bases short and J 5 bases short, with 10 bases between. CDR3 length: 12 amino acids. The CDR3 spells CASSREVHEQYF. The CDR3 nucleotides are TGTGCCAGCAGTCGAGAGGTCCACGAGCAGTACTTC.